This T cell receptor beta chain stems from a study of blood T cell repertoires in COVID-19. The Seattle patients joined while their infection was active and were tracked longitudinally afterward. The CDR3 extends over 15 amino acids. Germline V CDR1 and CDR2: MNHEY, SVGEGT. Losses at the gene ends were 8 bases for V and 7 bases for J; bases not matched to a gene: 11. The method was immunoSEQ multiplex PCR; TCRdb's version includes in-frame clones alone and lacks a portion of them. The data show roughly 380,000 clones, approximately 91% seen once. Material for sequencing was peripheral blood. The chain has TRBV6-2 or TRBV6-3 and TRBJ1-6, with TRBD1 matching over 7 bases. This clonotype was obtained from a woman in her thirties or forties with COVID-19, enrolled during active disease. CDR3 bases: TGTGCCAGCCGTTTAATCTGGACAGGAAATTCACCCCTCCACTTT. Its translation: CASRLIWTGNSPLHF.